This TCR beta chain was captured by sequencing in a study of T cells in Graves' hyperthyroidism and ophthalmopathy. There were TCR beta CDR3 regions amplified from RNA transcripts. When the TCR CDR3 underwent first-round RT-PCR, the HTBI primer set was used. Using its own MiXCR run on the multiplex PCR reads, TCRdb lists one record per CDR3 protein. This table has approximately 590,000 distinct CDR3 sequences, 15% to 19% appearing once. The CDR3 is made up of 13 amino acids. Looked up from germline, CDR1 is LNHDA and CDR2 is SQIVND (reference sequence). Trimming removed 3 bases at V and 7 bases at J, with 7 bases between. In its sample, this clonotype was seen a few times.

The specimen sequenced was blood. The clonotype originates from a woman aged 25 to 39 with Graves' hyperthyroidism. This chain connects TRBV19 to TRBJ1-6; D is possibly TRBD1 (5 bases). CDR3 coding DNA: TGTGCCAGTAGTATCCGGGACAATTCACCCCTCCACTTT. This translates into CASSIRDNSPLHF.